These 5 T cell receptor beta chains share one sample of origin, sequenced in a study of T cell responses to AZD1222 COVID-19 vaccine. Profiled with immunoSEQ multiplex PCR; TCRdb holds only in-frame clones, not every one. The sample consists of 150,000 to 200,000 clones, about 85% of them appearing once. This specimen consisted of peripheral blood, obtained on day 0 of AZD1222 vaccination. Receptor source: an adult in good health.

This rearrangement joins TRBV28 to TRBJ2-1; 9 positions agree with TRBD2. The CDR3 consists of 12 residues. Germline CDR1 is MDHEN and CDR2 is SYDVKM. The CDR3 region has the DNA TGTGCTAGCGGGAGTGACTACAATGAGCAGTTCTTC. Residues: CASGSDYNEQFF.

This clone was picked up a small number of times. The J gene is TRBJ2-2, the V gene TRBV28, with D unclear. V gave up 1 base and J gave up 0 bases, with 6 bases separating them. Germline assignment: CDR1 MDHEN and CDR2 SYDVKM. The CDR3 contains 15 residues. CDR3 coding DNA: TGTGCCAGCAGTTTATTTACGTCGAACACCGGGGAGCTGTTTTTT. Translation gives CASSLFTSNTGELFF. The entire variable domain, with the rest obtained from reference TRBV28 and TRBJ2-2, is as follows: DVKVTQSSRYLVKRTGEKVFLECVQDMDHENMFWYRQDPGLGLRLIYFSYDVKMKEKGDIPEGYSVSREKKERFSLILESASTNQTSMYLCASSLFTSNTGELFFGEGSRLTVL.

This chain uses TRBV25-1 with TRBJ1-6, with a tentative D call TRBD1 (6 bases). CDR3 size: 15 residues. V was cut by 2 bases and J by 6 bases, with 11 bases left in between. The germline gives CDR1 MGHDK, CDR2 SYGVNS. This CDR3 reads CASSEQGYGNSPLHF. In nucleotides, the CDR3 is TGTGCCAGCAGTGAACAGGGGTATGGTAATTCACCCCTCCACTTT. Complete variable domain (other parts from reference TRBV25-1 and TRBJ1-6): EADIYQTPRYLVIGTGKKITLECSQTMGHDKMYWYQQDPGMELHLIHYSYGVNSTEKGDLSSESTVSRIRTEHFPLTLESARPSHTSQYLCASSEQGYGNSPLHFGNGTRLTVT.

This clone occurred a few times. The chain employs TRBV7-9 and TRBJ2-1; 13 bases match TRBD2. The J segment lost 2 bases and the V segment lost 10 bases, leaving 11 bases of the junction unmatched. Germline V lookup: CDR1 SEHNR, CDR2 FQNEAQ (reference sequence). This CDR3 comprises 17 residues. Here the CDR3 DNA reads TGTGCCACCGAAGGACTAGCGGGAGCTAAAACCTACAATGAGCAGTTCTTC. Its protein is CATEGLAGAKTYNEQFF.

This CDR3 reads CASSPVAGIQETQYF. As DNA, the CDR3 is TGTGCCAGCAGCCCTGTAGCGGGAATCCAAGAGACCCAGTACTTC. This chain joins TRBV7-6 and TRBJ2-5; 8 bases fit TRBD2. The CDR3 length is 15 residues. V shed 5 bases, J shed 1 base, and the junction held 6 bases outside the gene matches. Germline V gene lookup returns CDR1 SGHVS and CDR2 FNYEAQ.